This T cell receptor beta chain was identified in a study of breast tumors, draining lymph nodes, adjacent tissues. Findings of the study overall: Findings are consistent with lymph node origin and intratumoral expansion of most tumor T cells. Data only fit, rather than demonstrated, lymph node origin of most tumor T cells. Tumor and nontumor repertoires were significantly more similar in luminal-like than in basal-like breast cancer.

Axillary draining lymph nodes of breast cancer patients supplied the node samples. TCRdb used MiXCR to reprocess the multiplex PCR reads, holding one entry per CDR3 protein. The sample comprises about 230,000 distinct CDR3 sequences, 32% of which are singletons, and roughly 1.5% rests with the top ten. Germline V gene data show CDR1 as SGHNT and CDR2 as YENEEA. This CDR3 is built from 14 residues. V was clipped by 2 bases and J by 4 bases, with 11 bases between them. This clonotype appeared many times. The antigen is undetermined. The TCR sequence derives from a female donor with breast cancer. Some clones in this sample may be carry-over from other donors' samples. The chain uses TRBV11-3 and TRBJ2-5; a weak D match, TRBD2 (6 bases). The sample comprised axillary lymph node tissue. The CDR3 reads CASSLLTRRETQYF. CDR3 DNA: TGTGCCAGCAGCTTATTGACTAGGAGAGAGACCCAGTACTTC.